This T cell receptor beta chain originates from a study of T cell repertoires in cytomegalovirus infection. Points on this clonotype: Its specificity is unknown.

Trimming took 3 bases from V and 7 from J, leaving 19 bases between them. The CDR3 contains 17 residues. The germline V gene encodes CDR1 LNHDA and CDR2 SQIVND (reference sequence). TCRdb reprocessed the reads via MiXCR and lists one record per CDR3 protein. The sample contains around 740,000 distinct CDR3 sequences, roughly a third of which appear only once. Findings and limits, study-wide: Adding up the frequency of public TCR beta families identified people who carried CMV plus the relevant HLA. The ex vivo response was dominated by HLA-C-restricted CMV-specific TCR beta clonotypes.

The J gene is TRBJ1-6, the V gene TRBV19; perhaps TRBD1 as D (6 bases). This clonotype was sampled from a human donor in good health (CMV status not recorded). Some clones in this sample may be carry-over from other donors' samples. The sequenced material came from PBMCs. DNA for the CDR3: TGTGCCAGTAGTATTTCTTGGGGTACAGGGAGCAATTCACCCCTCCACTTT. Its protein is CASSISWGTGSNSPLHF.